The rows below give T cell receptor beta chains drawn from one sample of a study of radiotherapy plus CTLA-4 blockade in lung cancer. TCRdb's copy holds only in-frame clones and misses some; the assay was immunoSEQ multiplex PCR. This sample has around 50,000 clones, with 70% to 90% found just once. Sequenced here: peripheral blood, sampled from a patient treated with radiotherapy plus ipilimumab. The receptors derive from a human donor with non-small cell lung cancer that progressed on radiotherapy plus ipilimumab. Some clones in this sample may be carry-over from other donors' samples. Each CDR3 is given with its conserved first and last residue. Each record gives: D gene, V gene, J gene, CDR3 protein, CDR3 DNA. The D gene is left open where the match is weak.

>-|TRBV19|TRBJ1-5
CASMGGNQPQHF
TGTGCCAGTATGGGAGGGAATCAGCCCCAGCATTTT
>-|TRBV7-2|TRBJ2-3
CASTRLRDSDTQYF
TGTGCCAGCACCCGTCTGCGGGACTCAGATACGCAGTATTTT
>TRBD1|TRBV7-2|TRBJ2-1
CASSSPGQGRRSYNEQFF
TGTGCCAGCAGCTCTCCGGGACAGGGAAGGCGCTCCTACAATGAGCAGTTCTTC
>-|TRBV9|TRBJ1-3
CASSVEAAGNTIYF
TGTGCCAGCAGCGTAGAAGCGGCCGGAAACACCATATATTTT
>TRBD1|TRBV5-6|TRBJ1-3
CASSLARGQGWRNTIYF
TGTGCCAGCAGCTTGGCCAGGGGACAGGGGTGGCGAAACACCATATATTTT
>TRBD2|TRBV14|TRBJ2-7
CACGRGYEQYF
TGTGCGTGCGGGAGGGGCTACGAGCAGTACTTC
>-|TRBV5-1|TRBJ1-1
CASKKQVNTEAFF
TGCGCCAGCAAAAAACAGGTGAACACTGAAGCTTTCTTT
>TRBD2|TRBV5-6|TRBJ2-3
CASSVTSGGSSTDTQYF
TGTGCCAGCAGCGTGACTAGCGGGGGCTCTAGCACAGATACGCAGTATTTT
>TRBD1|TRBV6-4|TRBJ2-5
CASSDNFEAGGEETQYF
TGTGCCAGCAGTGACAATTTCGAAGCAGGGGGAGAAGAGACCCAGTACTTC
>TRBD1|TRBV7-8|TRBJ1-2
CASSLASGTGLFGYTF
TGTGCCAGCAGCTTAGCGTCCGGGACAGGGTTGTTTGGCTACACCTTC
>TRBD1|TRBV4-3|TRBJ2-2
CASSQYSGTGGTGELFF
TGCGCCAGCAGCCAATATTCCGGGACAGGGGGCACCGGGGAGCTGTTTTTT
>-|TRBV15|TRBJ2-7
CATSQRLDQSSPYEQYF
TGTGCCACCAGCCAACGACTAGATCAAAGTTCTCCCTACGAGCAGTACTTC
>-|TRBV27|TRBJ1-1
CASSLTVGQSEAFF
TGTGCCAGCAGTTTAACGGTCGGACAGTCTGAAGCTTTCTTT